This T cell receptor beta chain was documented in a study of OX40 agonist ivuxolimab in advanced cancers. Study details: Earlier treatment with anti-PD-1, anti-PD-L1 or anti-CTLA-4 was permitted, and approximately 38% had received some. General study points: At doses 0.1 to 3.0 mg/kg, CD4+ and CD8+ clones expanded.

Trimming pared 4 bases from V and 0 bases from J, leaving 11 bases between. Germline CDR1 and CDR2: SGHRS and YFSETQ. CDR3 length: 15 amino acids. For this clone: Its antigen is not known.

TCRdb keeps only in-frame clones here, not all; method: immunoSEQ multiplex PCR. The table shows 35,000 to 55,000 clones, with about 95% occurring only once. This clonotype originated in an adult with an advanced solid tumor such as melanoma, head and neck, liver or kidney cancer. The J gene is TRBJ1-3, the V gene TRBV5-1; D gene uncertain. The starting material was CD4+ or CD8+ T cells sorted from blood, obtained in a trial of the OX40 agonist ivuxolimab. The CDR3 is CASSADVLSGNTIYF. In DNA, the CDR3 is TGCGCCAGCAGCGCGGACGTCCTCTCTGGAAACACCATATATTTT.